The TCR beta chain described here comes from a study of T and B cells in COVID-19 patients. Study summary: Of 20 active-infection patients, 15 to 18 carried comorbidities linked to unfavorable COVID-19 outcome. Study results and caveats: Symptomatic-phase blood samples from mildly ill patients and early samples from severe cases were scarce.

By share of the sample, this clonotype is medium-sized. Its antigen remains unknown. Blood genomic DNA input for TRB amplification was 250-500 ng. TRB rearrangements were amplified by multiplex PCR with BIOMED2 TRB-A/B primers. TCRdb passed the multiplex PCR reads through MiXCR, listing each CDR3 protein once. Among 6,000 or so distinct CDR3 sequences listed, roughly a quarter were seen once. Germline CDR1 and CDR2: GTSNPN and SVGIG (reference sequence). V was clipped by 5 bases and J by 3 bases, with 9 bases between them. The CDR3 is 12 amino acids. This chain connects TRBV30 to TRBJ2-3; the D gene is possibly TRBD2 (6 bases). The material sequenced was blood. This clonotype was sampled from a human donor with active COVID-19. The donor label of this sample is uncertain. The CDR3 DNA is TGTGCCTGGGATGGGGGGACAGATACGCAGTATTTT. Residues: CAWDGGTDTQYF.